This entry features one T cell receptor beta chain sequence. Amplification used 60 Vbeta primers and 13 Jbeta primers. The repertoire was sequenced with immunoSEQ multiplex PCR; TCRdb's copy has only in-frame clones and lacks some. The table includes 150,000 to 200,000 clones, approximately 82% detected once. The length of the CDR3 is 17 residues. CDR1 and CDR2 from the germline V gene are SGDLS and YYNGEE. The data were obtained in a study of cytomegalovirus exposure and HLA in healthy donors. The source is a man aged 45-65 years in good health and CMV-seropositive. The sample comprised PBMCs. J is TRBJ2-5 and V is TRBV9, with D tentatively TRBD1 (6 bases). The J call is uncertain, as TRBJ2-7 better fits the DNA end. CDR3 in amino acids: CASSVDPAGTSGDEQYF. CDR3 coding DNA: TGTGCCAGCAGCGTAGACCCCGCCGGGACAAGTGGCGACGAGCAGTACTTC.